These 21 T cell receptor beta chains share one sample of origin, sequenced in a study of regulatory T cells in long-lasting Graves disease. The authors built TCR beta libraries using iRepertoire HTBI primers and Arm-PCR of CDR3 regions. TCRdb processed the multiplex PCR reads anew with MiXCR; each CDR3 protein has one entry. This sample has a few hundred thousand distinct CDR3 sequences; 20% to 25% occur once, and the top ten carry roughly three fifths. Stated time point: persistent/refractory GD, antithyroid drugs over 5 years with positive TRAb. Extracted RNA from PBMCs served as the source of the TCR library. The sample consisted of peripheral blood mononuclear cells (PBMCs), taken when the disease was refractory, from a patient treated with antithyroid drugs. The receptors were sampled from a female donor with Graves disease.

This clonotype was picked up many times. V usage is TRBV27 and J usage is TRBJ1-2; possibly TRBD1 for D (5 bases). Germline CDR1 reads MNHEY; CDR2 reads SMNVEV (reference sequence). CDR3 length: 13 amino acids. The V gene lost 6 bases and the J gene lost 14 bases, with 22 bases spanning the gap. The CDR3 loop reads CASSWDGLMAWTF. CDR3 in DNA: TGTGCCAGCAGCTGGGACGGCCTAATGGCTTGGACCTTC.

This clonotype was counted at least ten times. This chain joins TRBV5-1 and TRBJ2-7, with D perhaps TRBD2 (5 bases). The CDR3 length is 15 residues. Germline V gives CDR1 SGHRS, CDR2 YFSETQ. Deletions cut 0 bases from V and 2 bases from J, with 12 bases between. The CDR3 DNA reads as TGCGCCAGCAGCTTGGGACGGGAAGAGCCCTACGAGCAGTACTTC. It encodes CASSLGREEPYEQYF.

This clonotype showed up many times. The chain carries TRBV12-3 or TRBV12-4 and TRBJ2-2; D remains ambiguous. V lost 6 bases, J lost 6 bases, and 5 bases lay in between. This CDR3 comprises 11 residues. The CDR3 bases are TGTGCCAGCAGCTTATCCGGGGAGCTGTTTTTT. It yields the protein CASSLSGELFF.

The chain has TRBV7-9 and TRBJ1-4, with 7 bases matching TRBD1. V lost 5 bases, J lost 7 bases, and 4 bases stayed unmatched. This CDR3 is 13 amino acids long. Germline V gives CDR1 SEHNR, CDR2 FQNEAQ (reference sequence). The CDR3 bases are TGTGCCAGCAGCCTAGGGACAGCTGAAAAACTGTTTTTT. This encodes CASSLGTAEKLFF.

Concerning this clonotype itself: A far larger clone is a single base away, which makes a read error likely. This rearrangement joins TRBV28 to TRBJ2-1; 11 nucleotides align to TRBD2. The J call is uncertain, as TRBJ2-5 better fits the DNA end. Germline CDR1 reads MDHEN; CDR2 reads SYDVKM. The CDR3 spans 18 residues. For the CDR3, the DNA is TGTGCCAGCAGCGGAGGGACGGGGACTAGCGGTCCCCAAGAGACCCAGTACTTC. Translated: CASSGGTGTSGPQETQYF.

On this clonotype: A much larger clone lies a single base off, so this may be a read error. The chain links TRBV20-1 to TRBJ1-2; no reliable D call. V lost 4 bases, J lost 3 bases, and 9 bases lay in between. CDR1 is DFQATT and CDR2 is SNEGSKA in the germline V gene (reference sequence). The CDR3 is 12 residues long. CDR3 sequence (DNA): TGCAGTGCTAAGAAGGGAGACTATGGCTACACCTTC. As protein: CSAKKGDYGYTF.

This clonotype showed up just a few times. The chain combines TRBV27 with TRBJ2-7; 7 positions agree with TRBD2. V shed 5 bases, J shed 5 bases, and the junction held 9 bases outside the gene matches. This CDR3 comprises 14 residues. The germline CDR1 and CDR2 sequences are MNHEY and SMNVEV (reference sequence). The CDR3 region has the DNA TGTGCCAGCAGTGACGCGGGAGTTGCCCACGAGCAGTACTTC. It is translated as CASSDAGVAHEQYF.

This clonotype was detected only a few times. The gene calls are TRBV20-1 and TRBJ1-1; D is unresolved. Per the germline V gene, CDR1 is DFQATT and CDR2 is SNEGSKA (reference sequence). CDR3 length: 13 amino acids. The V gene lost 0 bases and the J gene lost 11 bases, with 16 bases spanning the gap. The CDR3 DNA reads as TGCAGTGCTAGAGATCCAAGAACTGGATCGGCTTTCTTT. Protein sequence: CSARDPRTGSAFF.

The chain has TRBV5-4 and TRBJ2-7; tentative D call: TRBD1 (6 bases). CDR3 length: 12 amino acids. V lost 4 bases, J lost 4 bases, and 9 bases lay in between. Germline V lookup: CDR1 SGHNT, CDR2 YYREEE (reference sequence). DNA for the CDR3: TGTGCCAGCAGCGCCGACAGGTACGAGCAGTACTTC. This translates into CASSADRYEQYF.

This clonotype has a count of ten or more. The chain employs TRBV28 and TRBJ2-4; D is perhaps TRBD1 (5 bases). Germline V CDR1 and CDR2: MDHEN, SYDVKM. With 3 bases removed from V and 9 bases from J, the gap between germline ends came to 9 bases. This CDR3 has 12 residues. This CDR3 is CASSFRVGIQYF. CDR3 DNA sequence: TGTGCCAGCAGTTTCAGGGTTGGCATTCAGTACTTC.

This clonotype was observed a few times. V usage is TRBV5-1 and J usage is TRBJ2-7; no clear D. Per germline, CDR1 SGHRS and CDR2 YFSETQ. This CDR3 is 13 amino acids long. V lost 0 bases to trimming and J lost 3 bases, with 7 bases between them. CDR3 residues: CASSLEWGYEQYF. CDR3 DNA sequence: TGCGCCAGCAGCTTGGAGTGGGGCTACGAGCAGTACTTC.

Note on this clonotype: A junction boundary mismatches the germline segment, possibly from a read error. The chain recombines TRBV4-1 with TRBJ2-5, with D maybe TRBD1 (7 bases). This CDR3 comprises 13 residues. Germline assignment: CDR1 MGHRA and CDR2 YSYEKL. DNA for the CDR3: TGCGCCAGCAGCCAGACGCGGGACAGCCCCCCAGACTTC. Its protein is CASSQTRDSPPDF.

The table lists this clonotype with a few counts. The V gene is TRBV5-1, the J gene TRBJ2-5; 8 nucleotides agree with TRBD1. The CDR3 extends over 16 amino acids. Unmatched junction bases numbered 8, after V lost 4 bases and J lost 0 bases. The V gene's germline CDR1 is SGHRS and CDR2 YFSETQ. CDR3 in amino acids: CASSPGTGGYQETQYF. DNA of the CDR3: TGCGCCAGCAGCCCCGGGACAGGCGGGTACCAAGAGACCCAGTACTTC.

This clonotype was counted between two and nine times. The chain joins TRBV5-1 to TRBJ1-1; tentative D call: TRBD1 (5 bases). Trimming pared 7 bases from V and 1 base from J, leaving 17 bases between. The CDR3 is 15 amino acids. Germline CDR1 reads SGHRS; CDR2 reads YFSETQ. DNA of the CDR3: TGCGCCAGCCCCTGGCCTCAGGGCAAGAACACTGAAGCTTTCTTT. Translated: CASPWPQGKNTEAFF.

This clonotype was seen once. A much larger clone lies a single base off, so this may be a read error. The chain combines TRBV2 with TRBJ2-5; unclear D gene. This CDR3 region has 12 residues. Germline assignment: CDR1 SNHLY and CDR2 FYNNEI. Trimming pared 7 bases from V and 2 bases from J, leaving 8 bases between. CDR3 nucleotide sequence: TGTGCCAGCACCCGGAATCAAGAGACCCAGTACTTC. It encodes CASTRNQETQYF. Variable domain in full (rest from reference TRBV2 and TRBJ2-5): EPEVTQTPSHQVTQMGQEVILRCVPISNHLYFYWYRQILGQKVEFLVSFYNNEISEKSEIFDDQFSVERPDGSNFTLKIRSTKLEDSAMYFCASTRNQETQYFGPGTRLLVL.

This clonotype was detected many times. The chain combines TRBV12-3 or TRBV12-4 with TRBJ1-2, with D possibly matching TRBD1 (6 bases). V lost 6 bases, J lost 4 bases, and 12 bases lay in between. This CDR3 has 13 amino acids. CDR3 coding DNA: TGTGCCAGCAGCTTCCCGGACAGCTATGGCTACACCTTC. Translated: CASSFPDSYGYTF.

This clonotype was seen more than once but under ten times. This chain links TRBV11-2 with TRBJ2-2, with D perhaps matching TRBD1 (6 bases). V lost 1 base and J 0 bases, leaving 15 bases between the germline ends. Germline V gene data show CDR1 as SGHAT and CDR2 as FQNNGV. The CDR3 contains 18 residues. Here the CDR3 reads CASSLARSGTPNTGELFF. In DNA form, the CDR3 reads TGTGCCAGCAGCTTAGCCCGGTCCGGGACACCGAACACCGGGGAGCTGTTTTTT.

In its sample, this clonotype was seen many times. This rearrangement joins TRBV12-3 or TRBV12-4 to TRBJ2-2, with TRBD1 matching 9 bases. V was pared by 5 bases and J by 3 bases, with 4 bases of the junction left unmatched. There are 15 residues in the CDR3. CDR3 in DNA: TGTGCCAGCAGTCGACAGGGGGGCGACACCGGGGAGCTGTTTTTT. This sequence encodes CASSRQGGDTGELFF.

This clonotype has more than one count but fewer than ten. The genes are TRBV28 and TRBJ2-5; possible D gene TRBD2, 5 bases. Germline-derived CDR1 and CDR2 are MDHEN and SYDVKM. The CDR3 spans 13 residues. V was clipped by 6 bases and J by 5 bases, with 13 bases between them. The CDR3 region has the DNA TGTGCCAGCAGAGGGAGCGCCAGGGAGACCCAGTACTTC. It yields the protein CASRGSARETQYF.

This clonotype was seen only a few times. The chain couples TRBV4-1 to TRBJ2-2; maybe TRBD2 (5 bases). The V and J ends lost 3 bases and 5 bases respectively, with 7 bases between them. The germline V gene encodes CDR1 MGHRA and CDR2 YSYEKL. CDR3 size: 13 residues. This chain's CDR3 is CASSHEGTGELFF. CDR3 DNA: TGCGCCAGCAGCCACGAGGGAACCGGGGAGCTGTTTTTT.

This clonotype came up many times. The chain joins TRBV13 to TRBJ2-1; no clear D gene. This CDR3 is built from 15 residues. Germline CDR1 PRHDT, CDR2 FYEKMQ (reference sequence). The V end was cut by 5 bases, the J end by 2 bases, with 13 bases between. CDR3 sequence: CASSLTGRAYNEQFF. CDR3 DNA: TGTGCCAGCAGCCTTACCGGGCGAGCCTACAATGAGCAGTTCTTC.